These 11 T cell receptor beta chains share one sample of origin, sequenced in a study of beta chain features in type 1 diabetes. Expressed TCRB transcripts were sequenced, since all the RNA that had been isolated was reverse transcribed. The repertoire was sequenced with immunoSEQ multiplex PCR; TCRdb's copy has only in-frame clones and lacks some. The table has about 130,000 clones, around a tenth seen once; the top ten hold around 0.63%. The sequenced material came from central memory CD4+ T cells from blood. All receptors come from a man in his late teens or twenties in good health.

V gene TRBV28 combines with J gene TRBJ1-5; the match to TRBD1 covers 7 bases. The CDR3 is 15 residues long. Losses at the gene ends were 4 bases for V and 4 bases for J; bases not matched to a gene: 7. Germline lookup yields CDR1 MDHEN and CDR2 SYDVKM. The CDR3 sequence is CASSSLGGGNQPQHF. In nucleotides, the CDR3 is TGTGCCAGCAGTTCCTTAGGGGGCGGGAATCAGCCCCAGCATTTT.

V and J are TRBV5-1 and TRBJ2-7; TRBD1 aligns across 8 bases. Trimming at V came to 3 bases and at J to 4 bases, leaving 12 bases not matched to a gene. Germline V gene sequence: CDR1 SGHRS, CDR2 YFSETQ. The CDR3 totals 16 residues. The CDR3 DNA reads TGCGCCAGCAGCTGGCTGCTTCAGGGGGCAGCTTACGAGCAGTACTTC. It specifies CASSWLLQGAAYEQYF.

This CDR3 is CASSGARRGAETQYF. CDR3 DNA: TGTGCCAGCAGCGGGGCCCGGCGGGGGGCAGAGACCCAGTACTTC. The rearrangement links TRBV9 to TRBJ2-5, with 8 bases identical to TRBD2. The CDR3 sequence is 15 residues long. The ends lost 3 bases at V and 4 bases at J; junction bases unmatched: 8. Germline V gives CDR1 SGDLS, CDR2 YYNGEE. The full variable domain, its missing parts supplied by reference TRBV9 and TRBJ2-5, is DSGVTQTPKHLITATGQRVTLRCSPRSGDLSVYWYQQSLDQGLQFLIQYYNGEERAKGNILERFSAQQFPDLHSELNLSSLELGDSALYFCASSGARRGAETQYFGPGTRLLVL.

This clone was seen only a few times. The chain joins TRBV5-6 to TRBJ2-1, with TRBD1 matching over 10 bases. CDR1 SGHDT and CDR2 YYEEEE come from the germline V gene. This CDR3 comprises 16 residues. Germline trimming cut 4 bases from V and 6 bases from J; bases unmatched to any gene: 10. The CDR3 DNA reads as TGTGCCAGCAGCCCCCGGACAGGGGGAGTGGGCAATGAGCAGTTCTTC. Its protein product is CASSPRTGGVGNEQFF.

The V gene is TRBV2, the J gene TRBJ2-2, with 8 bases matching TRBD1. The CDR3 is 15 amino acids. Trimming cost V 1 base and J 5 bases; bases outside gene matches: 3. The germline V gene encodes CDR1 SNHLY and CDR2 FYNNEI. Here the CDR3 reads CASSEVRGLTGELFF. The CDR3 nucleotides read TGTGCCAGCAGTGAAGTCAGGGGGCTTACCGGGGAGCTGTTTTTT.

This clone was seen more than once but under ten times. The V and J genes are TRBV6-1 and TRBJ2-7; 12 nucleotides line up with TRBD2. The length of the CDR3 is 16 residues. Germline values: CDR1 MNHNS, CDR2 SASEGT. The trim removed 4 bases at V and 1 base at J, leaving 5 bases unmatched. DNA of the CDR3: TGTGCCAGCAGTGCTAGACTAGCGGGGGATTCCTACGAGCAGTACTTC. It is translated as CASSARLAGDSYEQYF.

The chain is built from TRBV4-3 and TRBJ1-2; TRBD1 aligns across 7 bases. CDR3 length: 14 amino acids. The germline V gene has CDR1 LGHNA and CDR2 YSLEER. The ends lost 4 bases at V and 7 bases at J; junction bases unmatched: 9. Written as DNA, the CDR3 is TGCGCCAGCAGCCTACAGGGGTCTGGGGGTGGCTACACCTTC. It is translated as CASSLQGSGGGYTF.

The chain employs TRBV11-2 and TRBJ2-7; TRBD2 matches 8 bases. Germline V CDR1 and CDR2: SGHAT, FQNNGV. V shed 5 bases and J 4 bases; nucleotides not matched to a gene: 19. CDR3 size: 18 residues. CDR3 in amino acids: CASSPIRRERGNLYEQYF. The CDR3 region has the DNA TGTGCCAGCAGCCCAATCCGGAGGGAGCGGGGGAACTTATACGAGCAGTACTTC.

This clone was detected a few times. This chain connects TRBV30 to TRBJ1-3; possibly TRBD1 for D (5 bases). CDR1 is GTSNPN and CDR2 is SVGIG in the germline V gene (reference sequence). Trimming took 5 bases from V and 0 from J, leaving 8 bases between them. The CDR3 is 13 residues long. The CDR3 protein is CAWQQASGNTIYF. DNA for the CDR3: TGTGCCTGGCAACAGGCCTCTGGAAACACCATATATTTT.

The chain joins TRBV5-4 to TRBJ2-2, with 14 bases that match TRBD2. With 3 bases clipped from V and 6 bases from J, the junction kept 13 bases outside the gene matches. The V gene's germline CDR1 is SGHNT and CDR2 YYREEE (reference sequence). The CDR3 consists of 19 residues. CDR3 nucleotides: TGTGCCAGCAGCTATTCCGGGACTAGCGGGGGCCCCGGGTCCGGGGAGCTGTTTTTT. Amino acid sequence: CASSYSGTSGGPGSGELFF.

This clone was counted between two and nine times. The V gene is TRBV5-1, the J gene TRBJ2-1, with D possibly being TRBD1 (6 bases). The V end was cut by 2 bases, the J end by 9 bases, with 15 bases between. Germline loops: CDR1 SGHRS, CDR2 YFSETQ. The CDR3 length is 14 residues. The CDR3 nucleotides are TGCGCCAGCAGCTTAATAGGGCAGGGGTTTGAGCAGTTCTTC. Protein product: CASSLIGQGFEQFF.